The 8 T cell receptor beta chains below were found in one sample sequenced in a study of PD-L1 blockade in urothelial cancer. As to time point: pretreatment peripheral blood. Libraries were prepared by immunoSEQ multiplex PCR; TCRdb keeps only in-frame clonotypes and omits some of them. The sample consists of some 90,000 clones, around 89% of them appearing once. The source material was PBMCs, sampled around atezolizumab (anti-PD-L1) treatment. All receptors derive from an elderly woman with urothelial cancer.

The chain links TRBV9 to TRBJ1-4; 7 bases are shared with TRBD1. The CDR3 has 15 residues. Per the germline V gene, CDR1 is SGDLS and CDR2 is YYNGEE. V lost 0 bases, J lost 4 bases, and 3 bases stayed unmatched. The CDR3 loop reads CASSVEAGGNEKLFF. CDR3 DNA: TGTGCCAGCAGCGTAGAGGCAGGGGGTAATGAAAAACTGTTTTTT.

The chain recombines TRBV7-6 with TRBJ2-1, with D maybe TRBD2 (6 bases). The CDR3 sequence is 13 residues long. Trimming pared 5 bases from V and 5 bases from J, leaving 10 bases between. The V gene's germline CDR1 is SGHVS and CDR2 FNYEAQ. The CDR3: CASSGDSNNEQFF. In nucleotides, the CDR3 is TGTGCCAGCAGCGGGGACTCGAACAATGAGCAGTTCTTC.

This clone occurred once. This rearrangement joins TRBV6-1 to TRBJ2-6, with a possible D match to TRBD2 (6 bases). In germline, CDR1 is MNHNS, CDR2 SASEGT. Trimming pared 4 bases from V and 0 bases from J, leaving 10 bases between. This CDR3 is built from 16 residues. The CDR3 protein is CASSGGTFSGANVLTF. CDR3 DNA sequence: TGTGCCAGCAGTGGTGGGACTTTCTCTGGGGCCAACGTCCTGACTTTC.

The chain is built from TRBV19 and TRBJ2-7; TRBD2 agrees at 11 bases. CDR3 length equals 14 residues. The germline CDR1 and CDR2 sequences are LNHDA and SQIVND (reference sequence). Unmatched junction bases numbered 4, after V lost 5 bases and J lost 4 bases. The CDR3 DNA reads TGTGCCAGTAGTCCCACTAGCGGGGGTTACGAGCAGTACTTC. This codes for CASSPTSGGYEQYF.

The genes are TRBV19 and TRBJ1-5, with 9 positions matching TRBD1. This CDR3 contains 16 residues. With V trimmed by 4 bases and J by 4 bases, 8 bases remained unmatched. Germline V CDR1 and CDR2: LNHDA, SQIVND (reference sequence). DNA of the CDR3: TGTGCCAGTAGTACGGACAGGGGAAAGACAAATCAGCCCCAGCATTTT. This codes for CASSTDRGKTNQPQHF.

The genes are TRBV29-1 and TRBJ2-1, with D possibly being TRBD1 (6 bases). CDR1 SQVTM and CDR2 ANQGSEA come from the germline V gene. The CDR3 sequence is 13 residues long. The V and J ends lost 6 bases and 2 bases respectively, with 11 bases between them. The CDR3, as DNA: TGCAGCGTGGCCGGGACAACCTACAATGAGCAGTTCTTC. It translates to CSVAGTTYNEQFF.

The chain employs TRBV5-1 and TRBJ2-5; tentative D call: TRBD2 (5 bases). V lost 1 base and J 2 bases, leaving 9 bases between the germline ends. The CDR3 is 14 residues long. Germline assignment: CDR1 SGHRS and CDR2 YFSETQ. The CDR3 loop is CASSLSGNQETQYF. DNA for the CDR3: TGCGCCAGCAGCTTGTCGGGAAATCAAGAGACCCAGTACTTC.

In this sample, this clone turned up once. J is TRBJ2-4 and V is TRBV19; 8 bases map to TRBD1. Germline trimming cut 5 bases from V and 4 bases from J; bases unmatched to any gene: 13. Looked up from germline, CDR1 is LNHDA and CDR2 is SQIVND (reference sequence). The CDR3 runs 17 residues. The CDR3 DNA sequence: TGTGCCAGTAGTTCGAGGACAGGGAAGGGGTCAAAAAACATTCAGTACTTC. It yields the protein CASSSRTGKGSKNIQYF.